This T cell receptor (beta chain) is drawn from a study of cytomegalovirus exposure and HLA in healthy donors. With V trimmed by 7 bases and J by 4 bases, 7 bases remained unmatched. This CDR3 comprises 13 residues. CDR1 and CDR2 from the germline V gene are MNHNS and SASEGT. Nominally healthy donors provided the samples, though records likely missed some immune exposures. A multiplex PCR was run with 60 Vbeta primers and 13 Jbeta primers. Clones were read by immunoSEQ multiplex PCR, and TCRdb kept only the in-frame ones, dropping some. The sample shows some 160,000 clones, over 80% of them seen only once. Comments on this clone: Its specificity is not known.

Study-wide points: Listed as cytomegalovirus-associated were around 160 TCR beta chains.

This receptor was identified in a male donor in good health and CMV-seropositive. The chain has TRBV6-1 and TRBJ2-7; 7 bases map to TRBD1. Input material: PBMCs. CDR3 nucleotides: TGTGCCAGCAACCTCAGGACAGGTTACGAGCAGTACTTC. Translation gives CASNLRTGYEQYF.